This TCR beta chain was retrieved from a study of regulatory T cells in long-lasting Graves disease. Researchers made TCR beta libraries by using iRepertoire HTBI primers and running Arm-PCR on CDR3 regions. TCRdb called the multiplex PCR reads again in MiXCR, with one record for every CDR3 protein. The sample shows 250,000 or so distinct CDR3 sequences, 18% of them seen only once. Time point of the sample: newly diagnosed GD, antithyroid drugs for less than 3 months. Isolated PBMC RNA provided the starting material for the TCR library. This CDR3 is built from 16 residues. Trimming took off 1 base at V and 9 bases at J, with 18 bases between the two ends. The germline gives CDR1 LGHDT, CDR2 YNNKEL (reference sequence). Note on this clonotype: This likely comes from a read error, as the CDR3 has no conserved phenylalanine or tryptophan at its end.

This same sample was also taken into another study, of T cells in Graves' hyperthyroidism and ophthalmopathy.

The V and J genes are TRBV3-1 and TRBJ2-2; possible D gene TRBD2, 6 bases. The TCR was taken from a woman aged 25 to 45 with Graves disease. This specimen was peripheral blood mononuclear cells (PBMCs), taken at new diagnosis, from a patient treated with antithyroid drugs. The CDR3 nucleotides are TGTGCCAGCAGCCAAGGCAGCGGAGGGGCCCGACGGGAGCTGTTTCTT. Translating it yields CASSQGSGGARRELFL.